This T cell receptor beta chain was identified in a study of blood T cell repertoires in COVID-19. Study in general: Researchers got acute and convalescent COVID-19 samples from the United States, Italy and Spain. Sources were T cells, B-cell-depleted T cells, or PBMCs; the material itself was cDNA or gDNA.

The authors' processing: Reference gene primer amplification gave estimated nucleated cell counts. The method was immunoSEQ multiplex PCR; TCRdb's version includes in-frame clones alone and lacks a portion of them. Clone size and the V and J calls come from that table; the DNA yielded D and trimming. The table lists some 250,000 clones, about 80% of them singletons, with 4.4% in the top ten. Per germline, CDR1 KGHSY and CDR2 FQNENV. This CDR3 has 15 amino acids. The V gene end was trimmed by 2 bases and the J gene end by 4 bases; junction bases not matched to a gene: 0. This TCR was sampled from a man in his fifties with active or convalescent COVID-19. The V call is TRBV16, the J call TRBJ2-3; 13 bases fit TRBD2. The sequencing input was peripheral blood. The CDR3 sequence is CASSQGTSGADTQYF. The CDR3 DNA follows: TGTGCCAGCAGCCAAGGGACTAGCGGGGCAGATACGCAGTATTTT.